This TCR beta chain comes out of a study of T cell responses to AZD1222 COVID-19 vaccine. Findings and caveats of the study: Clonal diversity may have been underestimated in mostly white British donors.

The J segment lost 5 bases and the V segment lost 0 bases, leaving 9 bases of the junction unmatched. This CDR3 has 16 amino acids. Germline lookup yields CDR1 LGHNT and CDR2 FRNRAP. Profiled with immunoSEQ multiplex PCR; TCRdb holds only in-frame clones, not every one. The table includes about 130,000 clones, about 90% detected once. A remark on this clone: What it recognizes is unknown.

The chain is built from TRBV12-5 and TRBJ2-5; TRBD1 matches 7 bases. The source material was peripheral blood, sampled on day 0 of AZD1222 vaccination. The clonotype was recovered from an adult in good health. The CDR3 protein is CASGLVRGGARETQYF. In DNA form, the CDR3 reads TGTGCTAGTGGTTTGGTTAGAGGGGGCGCCCGGGAGACCCAGTACTTC.